The source of this T cell receptor (beta chain) is a study of blood T cells in healthy people across ages. Study-wide results and caveats: Reliance upon unsorted PBMCs precluded definitive naive versus antigen-experienced comparison. In older individuals, TCR beta diversity per million T cells was lower, falling roughly linearly with age.

In the case of this clonotype: Its antigen is not identified.

Through a sample-barcoded 5' primer and a J-beta primer mix, a second PCR was run for roughly 6 to 12 cycles. TCRdb re-called the 5' RACE reads through MiXCR, storing one row per CDR3 protein. This table has some 1.5 million distinct CDR3 sequences, 28% appearing once. Sequencing was carried out using blood. The sequence was obtained from a woman in her twenties or thirties in good health.

The chain's CDR3 is CASSFSGGARNEQFF. CDR3 DNA: TGTGCCAGCAGCTTTAGCGGGGGGGCGCGAAATGAGCAGTTCTTC. This chain links TRBV7-9 with TRBJ2-1, with 11 bases that match TRBD2. This CDR3 spans 15 amino acids. The germline CDR1 and CDR2 sequences are SEHNR and FQNEAQ (reference sequence). The J segment lost 7 bases and the V segment lost 3 bases, leaving 5 bases of the junction unmatched.